This TCR beta chain emerged from a study of cytotoxic CD8 clonotypes in ibrutinib-treated CLL. Study-level information: Response specimens were obtained following a median treatment duration of approximately 13 months, with a range of 6 to 36. Mean values per sample were around 250,000 productive templates and about 94,000 productive rearrangements.

Method: immunoSEQ multiplex PCR; TCRdb's copy keeps in-frame clones and lacks some. The table includes 140,000 to 150,000 clones, about 78% detected once. Study-wide points: Ibrutinib response saw clonality rise, and progression saw it return toward baseline.

This clone has only one observation. Its specificity is unknown. Germline CDR1 reads KGHSH; CDR2 reads LQKENI. The J segment lost 2 bases and the V segment lost 3 bases, leaving 5 bases of the junction unmatched. CDR3 length: 16 residues. The receptor comes from a human donor with chronic lymphocytic leukemia. The chain carries TRBV18 and TRBJ2-2; 8 bases map to TRBD1. Sequencing used PBMCs, obtained after 24 months of ibrutinib treatment. CDR3 coding DNA: TGTGCCAGCTCACCGCCCGGACAGGGCAACACCGGGGAGCTGTTTTTT. Translated, it gives CASSPPGQGNTGELFF.